Listed here are 30 T cell receptor beta chains from one sample, sequenced in a study of blood T cell repertoires in COVID-19. Clones were sequenced by immunoSEQ multiplex PCR, and TCRdb holds only the in-frame ones, with some missing. The sample holds 95,000 to 150,000 clones; around 80% are singletons and the top ten take 16%. The sequenced material came from peripheral blood. Every receptor here comes from a man in his 60s with active or convalescent COVID-19.

This sequence joins TRBV7-8 and TRBJ1-2; unclear D gene. The germline V gene encodes CDR1 SGHVS and CDR2 FQNEAQ. V lost 2 bases and J lost 3, with 13 bases in between. The CDR3 contains 15 residues. The CDR3: CASSLIFGVDYGYTF. CDR3 in DNA: TGTGCCAGCAGCTTAATTTTCGGGGTTGACTATGGCTACACCTTC. Drawing the rest from reference TRBV7-8 and TRBJ1-2, the complete variable domain is GAGVSQSPRYKVAKRGQDVALRCDPISGHVSLFWYQQALGQGPEFLTYFQNEAQLDKSGLPSDRFFAERPEGSVSTLKIQRTQQEDSAVYLCASSLIFGVDYGYTFGSGTRLTVV.

The chain employs TRBV29-1 and TRBJ2-7, with D perhaps TRBD2 (5 bases). From germline, CDR1 is SQVTM and CDR2 ANQGSEA. The CDR3 covers 12 residues. The CDR3 here is CSCGSNYYEQYF. In DNA form, the CDR3 reads TGCAGTTGCGGGTCAAACTACTACGAGCAGTACTTC.

CDR3 DNA sequence: TGTGCCAGCAGCTCTATGATTAGCGGGAGACGGGGAGATACGCAGTATTTT. This sequence encodes CASSSMISGRRGDTQYF. The chain carries TRBV27 and TRBJ2-3; TRBD2 agrees at 9 bases. The CDR3 runs 17 residues. J gave up 5 bases and V 6 bases, and 15 bases lay outside the gene matches. CDR1 is MNHEY, CDR2 SMNVEV, per germline (reference sequence).

This sequence joins TRBV7-8 and TRBJ1-3; D call uncertain. Trimming cost V 5 bases and J 0 bases, with 14 bases left between them. Germline-derived CDR1 and CDR2 are SGHVS and FQNEAQ. The CDR3 is 16 residues long. CDR3 nucleotides: TGTGCCAGCAGCCCGTTGGCGGCCGACTCTGGAAACACCATATATTTT. Translating it yields CASSPLAADSGNTIYF.

The chain combines TRBV6-5 with TRBJ2-2, with 14 bases matching TRBD2. Germline V lookup: CDR1 MNHEY, CDR2 SVGAGI. This CDR3 is built from 16 residues. V was pared by 2 bases and J by 8 bases, with 4 bases of the junction left unmatched. The DNA for the CDR3 is TGTGCCAGCAGTTACCCCGGACTAGCGGGAGGTGGGGAGCTGTTTTTT. It is translated as CASSYPGLAGGGELFF.

J is TRBJ2-1 and V is TRBV27; possibly TRBD1 for D (6 bases). From germline, CDR1 is MNHEY and CDR2 SMNVEV (reference sequence). With 1 base removed from V and 0 bases from J, the gap between germline ends came to 13 bases. The CDR3 consists of 17 residues. The CDR3 protein is CASSLLGGLSSYNEQFF. As DNA, the CDR3 is TGTGCCAGCAGTTTATTAGGGGGATTGAGCTCCTACAATGAGCAGTTCTTC.

In this sample, this clone turned up a few times. The V call is TRBV5-6, the J call TRBJ2-1; tentatively, D is TRBD2 (5 bases). The CDR3 extends over 16 amino acids. Trimming left V 4 bases short and J 7 bases short, with 21 bases between. Germline V gene lookup returns CDR1 SGHDT and CDR2 YYEEEE. DNA for the CDR3: TGTGCCAGCAGCGGCGGAGCGGACCTGAAGAGGAATGAGCAGTTCTTC. Residues: CASSGGADLKRNEQFF.

This chain links TRBV7-2 with TRBJ1-1; D is undetermined. The CDR3 extends over 13 amino acids. Germline CDR1 is SGHTA and CDR2 is FQGNSA. Deletions cut 5 bases from V and 1 base from J, with 8 bases between. This CDR3 is CASSISWNTEAFF. The CDR3 DNA follows: TGTGCCAGCAGCATCAGTTGGAACACTGAAGCTTTCTTT.

The V call is TRBV10-2, the J call TRBJ1-5, with D uncertain. The V gene's germline CDR1 is WSHSY and CDR2 SAAADI. This CDR3 has 14 amino acids. The V end lost 0 bases, the J end lost 0 bases, and 3 bases lay between the germline ends. The CDR3 sequence is CASSESNSNQPQHF. The DNA of the CDR3 is TGCGCCAGCAGTGAGTCTAATAGCAATCAGCCCCAGCATTTT.

The J gene is TRBJ2-7, the V gene TRBV11-2; the D gene is possibly TRBD2 (6 bases). V was clipped by 3 bases and J by 3 bases, with 18 bases between them. The germline V gene encodes CDR1 SGHAT and CDR2 FQNNGV. The CDR3 contains 16 residues. CDR3 protein: CASSLQGRRGDYEQYF. CDR3 bases: TGTGCCAGCAGCTTGCAAGGGCGCCGCGGGGACTACGAGCAGTACTTC.

The chain recombines TRBV12-3 or TRBV12-4 with TRBJ2-1; D perhaps matches TRBD1 (5 bases). The CDR3 spans 13 residues. V dropped 7 bases and J dropped 6 bases, with 13 bases sitting between them. In DNA, the CDR3 is TGTGCCAGCACCATTTTAGGGGTCAATGAGCAGTTCTTC. Its translation: CASTILGVNEQFF.

The gene calls are TRBV9 and TRBJ2-3, with 8 bases aligning to TRBD2. With V trimmed by 7 bases and J by 0 bases, 10 bases remained unmatched. Looked up from germline, CDR1 is SGDLS and CDR2 is YYNGEE. The CDR3 spans 16 residues. The CDR3 nucleotides read TGTGCCAGCGGGCGGGAGGCCGACCTAAGCACAGATACGCAGTATTTT. Its protein product is CASGREADLSTDTQYF.

The V call is TRBV28, the J call TRBJ2-3; D gene unclear. V was cut by 2 bases and J by 4 bases, with 4 bases left in between. There are 12 residues in the CDR3. The germline V gene has CDR1 MDHEN and CDR2 SYDVKM. The CDR3 bases are TGTGCCAGCAGTTTACTCGCAGATACGCAGTATTTT. This gives the protein CASSLLADTQYF. The complete variable domain, with remaining parts taken from reference TRBV28 and TRBJ2-3, reads DVKVTQSSRYLVKRTGEKVFLECVQDMDHENMFWYRQDPGLGLRLIYFSYDVKMKEKGDIPEGYSVSREKKERFSLILESASTNQTSMYLCASSLLADTQYFGPGTRLTVL.

This chain links TRBV3-1 (or the pseudogene TRBV3-2) with TRBJ2-2, with 9 positions matching TRBD1. CDR1 and CDR2 from the germline V gene are LGHDT and YNNKEL (reference sequence). There are 17 residues in the CDR3. J gave up 5 bases and V 5 bases, and 12 bases lay outside the gene matches. CDR3 DNA: TGTGCCAGCAGCAGACGACCCTTACAGGGGGCGACCGGGGAGCTGTTTTTT. The encoded protein is CASSRRPLQGATGELFF.

The rearrangement joins TRBV6-5 to TRBJ2-3; the match to TRBD1 covers 7 bases. CDR1 and CDR2 (germline): MNHEY, SVGAGI. This CDR3 region has 13 residues. With V trimmed by 6 bases and J by 10 bases, 10 bases remained unmatched. The CDR3 reads CASSRTGRTAQYF. The CDR3 nucleotides are TGTGCCAGCAGCCGGACAGGTCGTACCGCGCAGTATTTT.

This clone was counted only a few times. This chain joins TRBV3-1 (or the pseudogene TRBV3-2) and TRBJ1-2; D uncertain. Germline-derived CDR1 and CDR2 are LGHDT and YNNKEL (reference sequence). Trimming stripped 1 base from V and 4 bases from J, with 10 bases between. The CDR3 is 14 residues long. The CDR3 sequence: CASSQARGSYGYTF. For the CDR3, the DNA is TGTGCCAGCAGCCAAGCCCGCGGCTCCTATGGCTACACCTTC.

This chain uses TRBV25-1 with TRBJ1-5, with 8 bases identical to TRBD1. Unmatched junction bases numbered 3, after V lost 2 bases and J lost 6 bases. Germline values: CDR1 MGHDK, CDR2 SYGVNS. The CDR3 loop spans 14 amino acids. CDR3 region: CASSEAGTGQPQHF. The CDR3 DNA reads as TGTGCCAGCAGTGAAGCAGGGACAGGTCAGCCCCAGCATTTT.

J is TRBJ2-5 and V is TRBV9, with 11 bases lining up with TRBD2. The germline V gene has CDR1 SGDLS and CDR2 YYNGEE. This CDR3 spans 16 amino acids. The ends lost 3 bases at V and 3 bases at J; junction bases unmatched: 7. CDR3 DNA: TGTGCCAGCAGCGCTACCAGACTAGCGGGAAAAGAGACCCAGTACTTC. It translates to CASSATRLAGKETQYF.

This clone has more than one count but fewer than ten. The same CDR3 can be traced to other DNA sequences in this sample. V usage is TRBV28 and J usage is TRBJ1-5; 7 nucleotides agree with TRBD1. CDR1 is MDHEN, CDR2 SYDVKM, per germline. V lost 5 bases, J lost 2 bases, and 6 bases stayed unmatched. The CDR3 runs to 15 residues. As DNA, the CDR3 is TGTGCCAGCAGTCTCAGGGACAGCCGCAATCAGCCCCAGCATTTT. Amino acids: CASSLRDSRNQPQHF.

The V and J genes are TRBV27 and TRBJ2-3; 15 bases map to TRBD2. With V trimmed by 4 bases and J by 2 bases, 7 bases remained unmatched. Germline-derived CDR1 and CDR2 are MNHEY and SMNVEV (reference sequence). This CDR3 contains 18 residues. CDR3: CASSSIGLAGGYTDTQYF. The CDR3 DNA is TGTGCCAGCAGTTCGATCGGACTAGCGGGAGGGTACACAGATACGCAGTATTTT.

V gene TRBV5-1 combines with J gene TRBJ1-2; D not certain. Trimming removed 0 bases from V and 4 bases from J, with 7 bases in between. The CDR3 length is 13 residues. The germline V gene encodes CDR1 SGHRS and CDR2 YFSETQ. CDR3 DNA: TGCGCCAGCAGCTTGGGAACAACCTATGGCTACACCTTC. Amino acids: CASSLGTTYGYTF.

The rearrangement joins TRBV5-4 to TRBJ2-1; 7 bases line up with TRBD2. This CDR3 is 16 amino acids long. The germline V gene encodes CDR1 SGHNT and CDR2 YYREEE (reference sequence). Germline trimming cut 0 bases from V and 0 bases from J; bases unmatched to any gene: 3. The CDR3 DNA sequence: TGTGCCAGCAGCTTGGGGGGGAGGGCCTCCTACAATGAGCAGTTCTTC. Translated: CASSLGGRASYNEQFF.

The chain is built from TRBV28 and TRBJ2-2; D call uncertain. Per the germline V gene, CDR1 is MDHEN and CDR2 is SYDVKM. The V and J ends lost 1 base and 5 bases respectively, with 8 bases between them. The CDR3 is 14 amino acids. DNA for the CDR3: TGTGCCAGCAGTTTATTTGGTACTACCGGGGAGCTGTTTTTT. This codes for CASSLFGTTGELFF.

The V call is TRBV3-1 (or the pseudogene TRBV3-2), the J call TRBJ2-5; D is unclear. Germline V gene data show CDR1 as LGHDT and CDR2 as YNNKEL (reference sequence). V was shortened by 4 bases and J by 5 bases, with 17 bases between the two germline ends. The CDR3 has 15 residues. The CDR3 region is CASSRPTVTLETQYF. As DNA, the CDR3 is TGTGCCAGCAGCCGCCCGACTGTGACCTTGGAGACCCAGTACTTC.

The chain links TRBV10-3 to TRBJ2-2; 10 nucleotides align to TRBD2. CDR1 and CDR2 from the germline V gene are ENHRY and SYGVKD. V lost 6 bases, J lost 6 bases, and 16 bases stayed unmatched. This CDR3 has 18 residues. CDR3 bases: TGTGCCATCAGGAGCGGGGGGGGGACTCCCCGGTGGGCCGGGGAGCTGTTTTTT. The encoded protein is CAIRSGGGTPRWAGELFF.

The CDR3 reads CSVEEWQGSGYTF. CDR3 sequence (DNA): TGCAGCGTTGAAGAATGGCAGGGTTCTGGCTACACCTTC. V gene TRBV29-1 combines with J gene TRBJ1-2, with D possibly being TRBD1 (5 bases). The V gene lost 0 bases and the J gene lost 7 bases, with 12 bases spanning the gap. CDR3 size: 13 residues. Germline CDR1 is SQVTM and CDR2 is ANQGSEA.

The chain uses TRBV18 and TRBJ2-7; 7 bases are shared with TRBD2. Germline V gene lookup returns CDR1 KGHSH and CDR2 LQKENI. Trimming took 0 bases from V and 4 from J; bases not matched to a gene: 6. The CDR3 runs to 15 residues. The CDR3 nucleotides are TGTGCCAGCTCACCACCGTCTGGGGGGGAATACGAGCAGTACTTC. Its translation: CASSPPSGGEYEQYF. Using reference TRBV18 and TRBJ2-7 for the parts outside the CDR3, the full variable domain is NAGVMQNPRHLVRRRGQEARLRCSPMKGHSHVYWYRQLPEEGLKFMVYLQKENIIDESGMPKERFSAEFPKEGPSILRIQQVVRGDSAAYFCASSPPSGGEYEQYFGPGTRLTVT.

The rearrangement uses TRBV4-1 and TRBJ1-5; maybe TRBD1 (6 bases). Germline CDR1 and CDR2: MGHRA and YSYEKL. V lost 0 bases to trimming and J lost 5 bases, with 14 bases between them. This CDR3 is 16 amino acids long. DNA for the CDR3: TGCGCCAGCAGCCAAGATCCGGCGGCAGGGGATCAGCCCCAGCATTTT. It is translated as CASSQDPAAGDQPQHF.

V usage is TRBV28 and J usage is TRBJ2-7; possibly TRBD1 for D (7 bases). The germline V and J ends were trimmed by 6 bases and 3 bases, with 21 bases remaining between them. The germline V gene has CDR1 MDHEN and CDR2 SYDVKM. This CDR3 has 16 residues. The CDR3 DNA reads as TGTGCCAGCAGCCATCAGGGGGGACGCCTACTCTACGAGCAGTACTTC. Its translation is CASSHQGGRLLYEQYF. Together with reference TRBV28 and TRBJ2-7, the CDR3 gives the full variable domain: DVKVTQSSRYLVKRTGEKVFLECVQDMDHENMFWYRQDPGLGLRLIYFSYDVKMKEKGDIPEGYSVSREKKERFSLILESASTNQTSMYLCASSHQGGRLLYEQYFGPGTRLTVT.

This clone has just a few counts. V usage is TRBV5-6 and J usage is TRBJ2-7; 8 positions agree with TRBD2. Trimming at V came to 4 bases and at J to 7 bases, leaving 10 bases not matched to a gene. The CDR3 sequence is 14 residues long. Germline V gene lookup returns CDR1 SGHDT and CDR2 YYEEEE. The CDR3 DNA follows: TGTGCCAGCAGCACGACTAGCGTTTGGTTTGAGCAGTACTTC. This codes for CASSTTSVWFEQYF.